The rows below give T cell receptor beta chains drawn from one sample of a study of blood T cell repertoires in COVID-19. Profiled with immunoSEQ multiplex PCR; TCRdb holds only in-frame clones, not every one. The sample has 89,000 or so clones, 86% seen once. The sample comprised peripheral blood. Receptors were obtained from a man aged 50-59 years with active COVID-19. Each CDR3 is given with its conserved first and last residue. A D gene is named only where the DNA matches it firmly. The listing skips clone size in some rows; elsewhere it reads once, few, many or a size class.

TRBJ2-7,NA,NA,TRBV5-1,CASSLGGGGSYEQYF,TGCGCCAGCAGCCTGGGGGGCGGCGGGAGCTACGAGCAGTACTTC
TRBJ1-1,NA,once,TRBV5-8,CASSLGAGNPRSTEAFF,TGTGCCAGCAGCTTGGGGGCCGGGAACCCAAGGAGCACTGAAGCTTTCTTT
TRBJ1-5,NA,NA,TRBV4-3,CASSQDQKDPQHF,TGCGCCAGCAGCCAAGACCAGAAAGATCCCCAGCATTTT
TRBJ1-1,TRBD1,NA,TRBV28,CASSSPYRGRVVGNEAFF,TGTGCCAGCAGTTCACCGTACAGGGGGCGCGTCGTCGGGAATGAAGCTTTCTTT
TRBJ2-1,NA,NA,TRBV4-3,CASSQASGSSYNEQFF,TGCGCCAGCAGCCAGGCTTCGGGGAGCTCCTACAATGAGCAGTTCTTC
TRBJ2-7,NA,NA,TRBV7-8,CASGTPGLNYEQYF,TGTGCCAGCGGTACGCCGGGACTGAACTACGAGCAGTACTTC
TRBJ2-2,NA,NA,TRBV27,CASTSGQLENTGELFF,TGTGCCAGCACTTCCGGACAGCTCGAGAACACCGGGGAGCTGTTTTTT
TRBJ2-7,NA,NA,TRBV7-2,CASSLNTGDYEQYF,TGTGCCAGCAGCTTAAATACGGGGGACTACGAGCAGTACTTC
TRBJ2-7,NA,few,TRBV28,CASSLSSYEQYF,TGTGCCAGCAGTTTATCCAGCTACGAGCAGTACTTC
TRBJ2-5,NA,NA,TRBV9,CASSVDARAETQYF,TGTGCCAGCAGCGTAGACGCCAGGGCGGAGACCCAGTACTTC
TRBJ1-3,NA,NA,TRBV3-1/TRBV3-2,CASSRTTRENTIYF,TGTGCCAGCAGCAGAACCACCAGGGAAAACACCATATATTTT
TRBJ1-4,TRBD1,NA,TRBV4-1,CASSSGQGKTRNEKLFF,TGCGCCAGCAGCTCCGGACAGGGGAAAACGAGGAATGAAAAACTGTTTTTT
TRBJ2-7,NA,NA,TRBV6-5,CASKKTGTYEQYF,TGTGCCAGCAAAAAAACAGGGACCTACGAGCAGTACTTC
TRBJ2-5,TRBD2,NA,TRBV4-1,CASSQDLLAGEQETQYF,TGCGCCAGCAGCCAAGATCTCCTAGCGGGAGAACAAGAGACCCAGTACTTC
TRBJ1-1,NA,NA,TRBV6-5,CASIGKAPGTEAFF,TGTGCCAGCATAGGTAAGGCGCCGGGGACTGAAGCTTTCTTT
TRBJ2-3,NA,NA,TRBV6-6,CASSQSRMRDTSRSSTDTQYF,TGTGCCAGCAGTCAATCCCGGATGAGGGACACCTCTCGATCTAGCACAGATACGCAGTATTTT
TRBJ1-4,NA,NA,TRBV28,CASSLYRVSNEKLFF,TGTGCCAGCAGTTTATACAGGGTATCCAATGAAAAACTGTTTTTT
TRBJ1-5,NA,few,TRBV7-9,CASSQDGSYRPQHF,TGTGCCAGCAGTCAGGACGGGAGTTATCGACCCCAGCATTTT
TRBJ1-1,NA,NA,TRBV5-1,CASSLSPLGSGPEAFF,TGCGCCAGCAGCCTCTCCCCTTTGGGGAGCGGCCCTGAAGCTTTCTTT
TRBJ2-7,NA,NA,TRBV12-5,CASGRFLVEQYF,TGTGCTAGTGGCCGCTTTCTAGTCGAGCAGTACTTC
TRBJ2-2,NA,NA,TRBV5-6,CASSFLTPGGPRAGELFF,TGTGCCAGCAGCTTCCTTACCCCAGGGGGGCCAAGGGCCGGGGAGCTGTTTTTT
TRBJ1-3,TRBD1,NA,TRBV14,CASSPQGARGNTIYF,TGTGCCAGCAGCCCACAGGGGGCAAGAGGAAACACCATATATTTT
TRBJ1-6,NA,NA,TRBV28,CASSTPRGNSPLHF,TGTGCCAGCAGTACCCCCCGGGGTAATTCACCCCTCCACTTT
TRBJ2-2,NA,NA,TRBV7-2,CASSLHSEVAGELFF,TGTGCCAGCAGCTTACATAGCGAGGTCGCCGGGGAGCTGTTTTTT
TRBJ2-5,TRBD2,NA,TRBV27,CASSSRLAGGPGEETQYF,TGTGCCAGCAGTTCCCGCCTAGCGGGGGGTCCCGGGGAGGAGACCCAGTACTTC
TRBJ2-2,TRBD1,NA,TRBV18,CASSADREKTGELFF,TGTGCCAGCTCCGCGGACAGGGAAAAAACCGGGGAGCTGTTTTTT
TRBJ1-5,NA,NA,TRBV19,CASSPPTGRYQPQHF,TGTGCCAGTAGTCCACCGACAGGACGGTATCAGCCCCAGCATTTT
TRBJ1-2,TRBD1,NA,TRBV28,CASQGQGNYGYTF,TGTGCCAGCCAGGGACAGGGAAACTATGGCTACACCTTC
TRBJ2-2,NA,NA,TRBV7-3,CASSLSQGGNGELFF,TGTGCCAGCAGCTTAAGTCAGGGTGGGAACGGGGAGCTGTTTTTT
TRBJ2-7,TRBD2,NA,TRBV6-6,CASSQTSGAYEQYF,TGTGCCAGCAGCCAGACTAGCGGCGCCTACGAGCAGTACTTC
TRBJ2-7,NA,NA,TRBV28,CASSLNRAYEQYF,TGTGCCAGCAGTTTAAACCGAGCCTACGAGCAGTACTTC
TRBJ2-1,NA,NA,TRBV6-4,CASSGGSYNEQFF,TGTGCCAGCAGCGGGGGCTCCTACAATGAGCAGTTCTTC
TRBJ2-7,NA,NA,TRBV3-1/TRBV3-2,CASSHFAGGYEQYF,TGTGCCAGCAGCCATTTCGCCGGAGGCTACGAGCAGTACTTC
TRBJ1-2,NA,few,TRBV19,CASSPPSYGYTF,TGTGCCAGTAGTCCTCCGTCCTATGGCTACACCTTC
TRBJ1-2,NA,NA,TRBV28,CASSHRFFTF,TGTGCCAGCAGTCATCGGTTTTTCACCTTC
TRBJ1-2,TRBD1,once,TRBV3-1/TRBV3-2,CASSPGTGKLYGYTF,TGTGCCAGCAGCCCAGGGACAGGGAAGCTCTATGGCTACACCTTC
TRBJ2-1,TRBD2,NA,TRBV7-7,CASSPTGTSGRNEQFF,TGTGCCAGCAGCCCCACCGGGACTAGCGGGAGAAACGAGCAGTTCTTC
TRBJ2-6,NA,NA,TRBV19,CASKRALSSGANVLTF,TGTGCCAGTAAGCGGGCGCTCTCCTCTGGGGCCAACGTCCTGACTTTC
TRBJ1-1,NA,NA,TRBV14,CASSQEGTFEAFF,TGTGCCAGCAGCCAGGAAGGGACTTTTGAAGCTTTCTTT
TRBJ2-5,NA,NA,TRBV5-1,CASSYTGQETQYF,TGCGCCAGCAGCTACACAGGGCAAGAGACCCAGTACTTC
TRBJ2-3,TRBD2,NA,TRBV11-2,CASSLDKTGLAVTTDTQYF,TGTGCCAGCAGCTTAGATAAGACGGGACTAGCGGTTACCACAGATACGCAGTATTTT
TRBJ2-1,NA,NA,TRBV10-2,CASSEPRLVASEQFF,TGCGCCAGCAGTGAGCCGAGACTAGTGGCCAGTGAGCAGTTCTTC
TRBJ1-6,TRBD1,once,TRBV4-3,CASSPSGQGENSPLHF,TGCGCCAGCAGCCCCTCGGGACAGGGGGAGAATTCACCCCTCCACTTT
TRBJ2-7,NA,few,TRBV5-1,CASSPLQGTREQYF,TGCGCCAGCAGCCCGCTACAGGGAACCCGCGAGCAGTACTTC
TRBJ2-7,TRBD1,NA,TRBV28,CASIPPGQGAYEQYF,TGTGCCAGCATCCCCCCGGGACAGGGGGCCTACGAGCAGTACTTC
TRBJ1-4,NA,NA,TRBV5-5,CASSLPTPGGANEKLFF,TGTGCCAGCAGCTTGCCTACTCCCGGGGGAGCTAATGAAAAACTGTTTTTT
TRBJ1-6,NA,NA,TRBV6-4,CASSAQVGGNSPLHF,TGTGCCAGCAGTGCCCAGGTGGGGGGTAATTCACCCCTCCACTTT
TRBJ2-5,TRBD2,NA,TRBV6-5,CASSFRGLAGGETQYF,TGTGCCAGCAGTTTCCGGGGACTAGCGGGAGGAGAGACCCAGTACTTC
TRBJ1-4,TRBD1,NA,TRBV27,CASNRQGGGNEKLFF,TGTGCCAGCAATAGACAGGGCGGTGGTAATGAAAAACTGTTTTTT
TRBJ1-2,TRBD1,once,TRBV19,CACRSGTVGYGYTF,TGTGCCTGCCGTTCCGGGACAGTCGGCTATGGCTACACCTTC
TRBJ2-5,TRBD2,NA,TRBV5-4,CASSLTRLAGDQETQYF,TGTGCCAGCAGCTTGACCAGACTAGCGGGGGACCAAGAGACCCAGTACTTC
TRBJ1-2,NA,NA,TRBV5-6,CASSPRRGGYTF,TGTGCCAGCAGCCCAAGGCGGGGAGGCTACACCTTC
TRBJ1-2,TRBD1,NA,TRBV28,CASSLTGTNYGYTF,TGTGCCAGCAGTTTGACAGGGACGAACTATGGCTACACCTTC
TRBJ2-6,TRBD2,NA,TRBV6-2/TRBV6-3,CASRPTPGTSGTVRSGANVLTF,TGTGCCAGCAGGCCTACGCCCGGGACTAGCGGGACAGTGCGCTCTGGGGCCAACGTCCTGACTTTC
TRBJ1-5,TRBD1,NA,TRBV3-1/TRBV3-2,CASSPGTGVNQPQHF,TGTGCCAGCAGCCCCGGGACAGGGGTCAATCAGCCCCAGCATTTT
TRBJ2-7,NA,NA,TRBV19,CASSSGKSYEQYF,TGTGCCAGTAGTTCTGGCAAATCCTACGAGCAGTACTTC
TRBJ1-1,NA,NA,TRBV6-2/TRBV6-3,CASSPGRREAFF,TGTGCCAGCAGCCCAGGCAGGCGTGAAGCTTTCTTT
TRBJ1-1,NA,medium-sized,TRBV27,CASSYRGMNTEAFF,TGTGCCAGCAGTTATCGGGGGATGAACACTGAAGCTTTCTTT
TRBJ2-7,TRBD1,NA,TRBV5-4,CASSPGQQYEQYF,TGTGCCAGCAGCCCGGGACAGCAGTACGAGCAGTACTTC
TRBJ2-5,TRBD2,NA,TRBV2,CASSSGPGRGETQYF,TGTGCCAGCAGCTCCGGGCCCGGGCGGGGGGAGACCCAGTACTTC